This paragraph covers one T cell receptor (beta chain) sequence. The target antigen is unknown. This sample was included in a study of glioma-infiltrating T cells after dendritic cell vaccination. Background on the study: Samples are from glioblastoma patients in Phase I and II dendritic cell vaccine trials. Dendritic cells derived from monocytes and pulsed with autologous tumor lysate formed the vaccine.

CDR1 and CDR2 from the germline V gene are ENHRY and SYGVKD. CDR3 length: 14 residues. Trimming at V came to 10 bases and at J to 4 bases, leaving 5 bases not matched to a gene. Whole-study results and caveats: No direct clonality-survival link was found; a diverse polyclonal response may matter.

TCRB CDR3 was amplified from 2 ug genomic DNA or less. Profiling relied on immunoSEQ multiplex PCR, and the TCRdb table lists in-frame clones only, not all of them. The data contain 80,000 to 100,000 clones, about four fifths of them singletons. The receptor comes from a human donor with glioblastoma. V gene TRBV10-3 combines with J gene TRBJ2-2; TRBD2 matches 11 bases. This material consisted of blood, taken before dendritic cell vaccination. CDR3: CATGGTSGTGELFF. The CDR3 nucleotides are TGTGCCACCGGGGGGACTAGCGGCACCGGGGAGCTGTTTTTT.